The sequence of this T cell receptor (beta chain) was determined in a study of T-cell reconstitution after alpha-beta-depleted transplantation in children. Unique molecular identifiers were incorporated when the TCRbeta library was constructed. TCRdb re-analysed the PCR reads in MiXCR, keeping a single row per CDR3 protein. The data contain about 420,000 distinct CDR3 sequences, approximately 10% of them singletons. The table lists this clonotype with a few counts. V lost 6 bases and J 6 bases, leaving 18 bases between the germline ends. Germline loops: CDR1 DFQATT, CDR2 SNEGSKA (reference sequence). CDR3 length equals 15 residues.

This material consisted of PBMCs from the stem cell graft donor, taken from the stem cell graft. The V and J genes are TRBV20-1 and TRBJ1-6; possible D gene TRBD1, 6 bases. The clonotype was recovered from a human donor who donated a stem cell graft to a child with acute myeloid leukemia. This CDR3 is CSAYWGTGANSPLHF. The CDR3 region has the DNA TGCAGTGCGTATTGGGGGACGGGGGCTAATTCACCCCTCCACTTT.